This is a list of T cell receptor beta chains from one sample in a study of vaccination and CD4 T cells after COVID-19. TCRdb reanalysed the PCR reads using MiXCR and keeps one entry per CDR3 protein. Of 20,000 or so distinct CDR3 sequences in the sample, roughly 45% were seen once. Their cognate antigens are unknown. This specimen consisted of CD4+ T cells from blood, cultured in vitro, obtained before SARS-CoV-2 vaccination. Source of these receptors: a human donor who had recovered from COVID-19. Each CDR3 is given with its conserved first and last residue. D genes are given only for firm matches. Clone size is given for some rows only: seen once, a few or many times, or a class if the clone is expanded.

TRBJ1-1 . TRBV2 . CASRARILGTEAFF TGTGCCAGCAGAGCCCGGATACTGGGCACTGAAGCTTTCTTT
TRBJ1-6 . TRBV12-3/TRBV12-4 . CASSLAGPGSPLHF TGTGCCAGCAGTTTGGCGGGTCCTGGTTCACCCCTCCACTTT
TRBJ1-2 . TRBV14 once CASSQEGGINYGYTF TGTGCCAGCAGCCAAGAAGGAGGGATTAACTATGGCTACACCTTC
TRBJ2-1 TRBD2 TRBV19 . CASRTSGSNYNEQFF TGTGCCAGTCGGACTAGCGGGAGTAACTACAATGAGCAGTTCTTC
TRBJ2-1 TRBD2 TRBV20-1 . CSASGSGGDQDEQFF TGCAGTGCTAGTGGGAGCGGGGGGGATCAGGATGAGCAGTTCTTC
TRBJ2-3 . TRBV5-1 . CASSPKAGTGTDTQYF TGCGCCAGCAGCCCCAAGGCCGGGACGGGCACAGATACGCAGTATTTT
TRBJ1-5 . TRBV28 . CASTGRRQPQHF TGTGCCAGCACAGGGCGTCGGCAGCCCCAGCATTTT
TRBJ1-5 . TRBV7-9 . CASSGSGGGIQPQHF TGTGCCAGCAGCGGCTCCGGGGGGGGCATTCAGCCCCAGCATTTT
TRBJ2-6 . TRBV19 . CASKRLGDDSGANVLTF TGTGCCAGTAAAAGACTAGGTGATGATTCTGGGGCCAACGTCCTGACTTTC
TRBJ1-1 TRBD1 TRBV20-1 few CSARTGGNTEAFF TGCAGTGCGAGAACAGGGGGGAACACTGAAGCTTTCTTT
TRBJ1-1 TRBD1 TRBV11-3 . CASSPRTGMNTEAFF TGTGCCAGCAGCCCCAGGACAGGGATGAACACTGAAGCTTTCTTT
TRBJ2-2 TRBD1 TRBV12-3/TRBV12-4 . CASSFRGGAPGELFF TGTGCCAGCAGTTTTCGAGGGGGCGCCCCCGGGGAGCTGTTTTTT
TRBJ1-2 . TRBV6-2/TRBV6-3 . CASSSGYGYTF TGTGCCAGCAGTTCTGGCTATGGCTACACCTTC
TRBJ1-1 . TRBV19 few CASSVGTLSEAFF TGTGCCAGTAGTGTCGGGACACTTTCTGAAGCTTTCTTT
TRBJ2-2 TRBD1 TRBV10-1 . CASRGQGATGELFF TGCGCCAGCCGAGGACAGGGGGCCACCGGGGAGCTGTTTTTT
TRBJ1-2 . TRBV7-2 few CASSLAFAGDGYTF TGTGCCAGCAGCTTAGCGTTCGCAGGCGATGGCTACACCTTC
TRBJ2-1 . TRBV11-3 . CASSLVTGAPNEQFF TGTGCCAGCAGCTTAGTCACGGGAGCTCCCAATGAGCAGTTCTTC
TRBJ2-3 . TRBV28 . CASSSSPPDRQYF TGTGCCAGCAGTTCTAGTCCCCCAGATAGGCAGTATTTT
TRBJ2-2 . TRBV7-6 once CASSSTGKNTGELFF TGTGCCAGCAGCTCTACAGGGAAGAACACCGGGGAGCTGTTTTTT
TRBJ1-1 . TRBV7-9 few CASSLPTAQAFF TGTGCCAGCAGCTTACCCACAGCTCAAGCTTTCTTT
TRBJ1-5 TRBD1 TRBV19 . CASSIVGQGGQPQHF TGTGCCAGTAGTATCGTCGGACAGGGAGGTCAGCCCCAGCATTTT
TRBJ2-7 . TRBV19 once CASGDRRKGYEQYF TGTGCCAGTGGTGATCGCAGAAAAGGCTACGAGCAGTACTTC
TRBJ2-3 . TRBV24-1 few CATSEHRAPTPDTQYF TGTGCCACCAGTGAGCACCGGGCTCCCACCCCAGATACGCAGTATTTT
TRBJ1-5 . TRBV6-2/TRBV6-3 . CASSYAGGTSNQPQHF TGTGCCAGCAGTTACGCGGGAGGGACTAGCAATCAGCCCCAGCATTTT
TRBJ2-1 . TRBV7-9 . CASSFGLYEQFF TGTGCCAGCAGTTTTGGACTATATGAGCAGTTCTTC
TRBJ1-5 . TRBV12-3/TRBV12-4 once CASSLNGPNQPQHF TGTGCCAGCAGTTTAAATGGCCCCAATCAGCCCCAGCATTTT
TRBJ2-7 . TRBV4-1 . CASSQVKGGLFSYEQYF TGCGCCAGCAGCCAAGTGAAGGGAGGACTATTCTCCTACGAGCAGTACTTC
TRBJ1-2 . TRBV28 . CASRGGRYGYTF TGTGCCAGTAGGGGGGGGCGTTATGGCTACACCTTC